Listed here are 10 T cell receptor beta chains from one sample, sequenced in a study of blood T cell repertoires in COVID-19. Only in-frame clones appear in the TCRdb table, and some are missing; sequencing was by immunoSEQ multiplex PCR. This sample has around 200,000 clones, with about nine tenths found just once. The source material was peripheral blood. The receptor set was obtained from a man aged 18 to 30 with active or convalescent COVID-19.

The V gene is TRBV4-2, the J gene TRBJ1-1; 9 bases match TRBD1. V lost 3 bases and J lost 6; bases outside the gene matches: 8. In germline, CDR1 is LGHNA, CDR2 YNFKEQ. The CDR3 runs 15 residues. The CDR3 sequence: CASSQPGQGIAEAFF. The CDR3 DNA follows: TGTGCCAGCAGCCAGCCGGGACAGGGTATCGCTGAAGCTTTCTTT.

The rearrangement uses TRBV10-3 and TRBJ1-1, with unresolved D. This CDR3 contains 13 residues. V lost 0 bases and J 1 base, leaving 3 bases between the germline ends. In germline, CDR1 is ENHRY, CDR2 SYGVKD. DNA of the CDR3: TGTGCCATCAGTGAGTCACAGAACACTGAAGCTTTCTTT. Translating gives CAISESQNTEAFF.

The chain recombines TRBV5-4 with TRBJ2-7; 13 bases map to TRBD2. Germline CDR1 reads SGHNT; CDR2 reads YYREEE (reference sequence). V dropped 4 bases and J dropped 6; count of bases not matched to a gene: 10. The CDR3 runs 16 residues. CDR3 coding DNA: TGTGCCAGCAGCCCTCAACTAGCGGGAGGGACGGGCGAGCAGTACTTC. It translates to CASSPQLAGGTGEQYF.

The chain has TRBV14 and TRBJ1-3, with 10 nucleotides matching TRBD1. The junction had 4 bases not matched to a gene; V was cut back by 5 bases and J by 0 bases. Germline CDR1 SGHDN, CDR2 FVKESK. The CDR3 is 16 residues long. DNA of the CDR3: TGTGCCAGCAGCGCCGGGACAGGGGTCTCTGGAAACACCATATATTTT. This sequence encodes CASSAGTGVSGNTIYF.

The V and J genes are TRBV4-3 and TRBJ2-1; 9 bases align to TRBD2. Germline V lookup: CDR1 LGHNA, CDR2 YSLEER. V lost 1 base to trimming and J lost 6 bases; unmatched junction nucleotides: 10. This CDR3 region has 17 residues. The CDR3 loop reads CASSQGRRGGTLNEQFF. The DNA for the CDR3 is TGCGCCAGCAGCCAAGGCCGGCGGGGGGGCACCCTCAATGAGCAGTTCTTC.

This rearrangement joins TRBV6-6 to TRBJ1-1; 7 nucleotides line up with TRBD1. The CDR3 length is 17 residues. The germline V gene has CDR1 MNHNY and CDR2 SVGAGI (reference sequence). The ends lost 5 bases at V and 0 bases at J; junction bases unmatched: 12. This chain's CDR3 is CASSPGGHSPMNTEAFF. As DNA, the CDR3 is TGTGCCAGCAGTCCAGGGGGGCACTCTCCTATGAACACTGAAGCTTTCTTT.

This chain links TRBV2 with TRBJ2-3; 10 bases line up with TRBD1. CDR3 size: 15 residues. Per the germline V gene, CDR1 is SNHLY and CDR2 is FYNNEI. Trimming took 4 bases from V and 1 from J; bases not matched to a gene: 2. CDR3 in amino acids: CASSGDRGGTDTQYF. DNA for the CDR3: TGTGCCAGCAGTGGGGACAGGGGCGGCACAGATACGCAGTATTTT.

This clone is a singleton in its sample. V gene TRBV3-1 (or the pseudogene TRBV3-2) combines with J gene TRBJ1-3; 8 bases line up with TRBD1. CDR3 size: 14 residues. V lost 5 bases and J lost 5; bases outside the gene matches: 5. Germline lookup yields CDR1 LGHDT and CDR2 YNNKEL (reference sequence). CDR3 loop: CASSTTGARNTIYF. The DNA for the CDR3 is TGTGCCAGCAGCACGACAGGGGCAAGAAACACCATATATTTT.

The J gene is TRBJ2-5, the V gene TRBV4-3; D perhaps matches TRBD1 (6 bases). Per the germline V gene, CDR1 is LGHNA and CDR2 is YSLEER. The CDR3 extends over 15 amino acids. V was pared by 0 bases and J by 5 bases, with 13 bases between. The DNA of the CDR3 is TGCGCCAGCAGCCAAGAAGGGGGTATCAGGGAGACCCAGTACTTC. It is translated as CASSQEGGIRETQYF.

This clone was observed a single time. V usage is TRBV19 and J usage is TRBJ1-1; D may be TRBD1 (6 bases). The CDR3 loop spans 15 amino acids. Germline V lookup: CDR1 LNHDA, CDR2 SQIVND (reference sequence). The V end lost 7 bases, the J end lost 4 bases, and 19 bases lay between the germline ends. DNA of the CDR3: TGTGCCAGTACCCGGGGGGGCAGGTCGACCACTGAAGCTTTCTTT. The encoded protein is CASTRGGRSTTEAFF.